One and the same sample provided the 8 T cell receptor beta chains below, sequenced in a study of T-cell memory formation after mild COVID-19. A single record per CDR3 protein comes from TCRdb applying MiXCR to the 5' RACE reads. The sample consists of 250,000 to 350,000 distinct CDR3 sequences, 15% to 20% of them appearing once. The sequenced material came from PBMCs or a T cell subset sorted from them (not recorded which). Source of these receptors: a man between 18 and 35 years old who had mild COVID-19 (a few samples of this study predate the infection). Cell type and time point are not known.

This clonotype came up many times. V and J are TRBV5-5 and TRBJ1-5, with D uncertain. The germline CDR1 and CDR2 sequences are SGHKS and YYEKEE (reference sequence). The CDR3 covers 13 residues. V was shortened by 0 bases and J by 0 bases, with 1 base between the two germline ends. The CDR3 protein is CASSLDSNQPQHF. The CDR3 DNA sequence: TGTGCCAGCAGCTTGGATAGCAATCAGCCCCAGCATTTT.

The chain employs TRBV7-2 and TRBJ2-3; D might be TRBD2 (6 bases). This CDR3 spans 16 amino acids. Germline V gene lookup returns CDR1 SGHTA and CDR2 FQGNSA. The V gene lost 4 bases and the J gene lost 2 bases, with 16 bases spanning the gap. For the CDR3, the DNA is TGTGCCAGCAGCTCCCAATTACTAGCTAACACAGATACGCAGTATTTT. This gives the protein CASSSQLLANTDTQYF.

The rearrangement uses TRBV20-1 and TRBJ2-5; 9 bases line up with TRBD1. The CDR3 has 15 residues. V shed 0 bases and J 5 bases; nucleotides not matched to a gene: 7. The germline gives CDR1 DFQATT, CDR2 SNEGSKA (reference sequence). The chain's CDR3 is CSARDMGQGQETQYF. The CDR3 region has the DNA TGCAGTGCTAGAGATATGGGACAGGGCCAGGAGACCCAGTACTTC.

The V gene is TRBV12-3 or TRBV12-4, the J gene TRBJ2-1, with D tentatively TRBD1 or TRBD2 (5 bases each). Trimming removed 9 bases from V and 2 bases from J, with 14 bases in between. The length of the CDR3 is 14 residues. Here the CDR3 reads CASVEGLPYNEQFF. DNA of the CDR3: TGTGCCAGTGTTGAGGGGTTACCCTACAATGAGCAGTTCTTC.

The V and J genes are TRBV12-3 or TRBV12-4 and TRBJ2-3; D uncertain. V gave up 3 bases and J gave up 4 bases, with 8 bases separating them. The CDR3 extends over 13 amino acids. CDR3 DNA: TGTGCCAGCAGTTTGTTAGGTGCAGATACGCAGTATTTT. As protein: CASSLLGADTQYF.

This clonotype came up many times. This chain connects TRBV29-1 to TRBJ2-2, with D perhaps TRBD1 or TRBD2 (5 bases each). Trimming took 6 bases from V and 0 from J, leaving 11 bases between them. Per germline, CDR1 SQVTM and CDR2 ANQGSEA. This CDR3 is built from 14 residues. The CDR3 is CSVPGTTNTGELFF. The CDR3 coding sequence is TGCAGCGTCCCAGGGACCACGAACACCGGGGAGCTGTTTTTT.

This clonotype was observed a handful of times. This sequence joins TRBV3-1 and TRBJ1-5; D not certain. Germline CDR1 and CDR2: LGHDT and YNNKEL (reference sequence). The CDR3 has 14 amino acids. The V gene lost 1 base and the J gene lost 8 bases, with 12 bases spanning the gap. The CDR3 sequence: CASSQGPGSEPQHF. In DNA, the CDR3 is TGTGCCAGCAGCCAAGGTCCGGGTTCGGAGCCCCAGCATTTT.

There are a few counts of this clonotype. CDR3 coding DNA: TGTGCCAGCAGCGTAGAGGTCCGGGGGGAGACCCAGTACTTC. Translated, it gives CASSVEVRGETQYF. The V call is TRBV9, the J call TRBJ2-5, with a possible D match to TRBD2 (6 bases). Germline lookup yields CDR1 SGDLS and CDR2 YYNGEE. The CDR3 loop spans 14 amino acids. Trimming left V 0 bases short and J 5 bases short, with 11 bases between.